This T cell receptor (beta chain) appears in the sequencing data of a study of blood T cell repertoires in COVID-19. The protocol was immunoSEQ multiplex PCR, while the TCRdb copy is restricted to in-frame clones and leaves out a portion. The table records 220,000 or so clones, 75% to 90% of them present only once. Material: peripheral blood. This clonotype was obtained from a woman aged 80 or over with COVID-19, enrolled during active disease.

DNA for the CDR3: TGCGCCAGCAGCCAAGAGGCACTGAACACTGAAGCTTTCTTT. Amino acid sequence: CASSQEALNTEAFF. The V and J genes are TRBV4-3 and TRBJ1-1; D remains unclear. The CDR3 totals 14 residues. Trimming shortened V by 0 bases and J by 0 bases, and 5 bases separated the two germline ends. Germline CDR1 is LGHNA and CDR2 is YSLEER.